Each of the 17 T cell receptor beta chains below was sequenced from the same sample in a study of blood T cell repertoires in COVID-19. Clones were sequenced by immunoSEQ multiplex PCR, and TCRdb holds only the in-frame ones, with some missing. Here the sample spans some 97,000 clones, about nine tenths being singletons. The source material was peripheral blood. The source of these receptors is a man aged 45 to 65 with acute or convalescent COVID-19.

This clone was seen just once. The rearrangement uses TRBV11-2 and TRBJ1-5; 8 bases fit TRBD1. The CDR3 loop spans 15 amino acids. J lost 7 bases, V lost 1 base, and 6 bases had no gene match. Germline lookup yields CDR1 SGHAT and CDR2 FQNNGV. CDR3 in amino acids: CASSLAGQGDQPQHF. DNA of the CDR3: TGTGCCAGCAGCTTAGCCGGACAGGGTGACCAGCCCCAGCATTTT.

The CDR3 DNA is TGCGCCAGCAGCCAAGTTGAGGGTATGACAGATACGCAGTATTTT. This gives the protein CASSQVEGMTDTQYF. This chain links TRBV4-1 with TRBJ2-3, with D perhaps matching TRBD2 (5 bases). V was shortened by 1 base and J by 3 bases, with 11 bases between the two germline ends. Germline CDR1 reads MGHRA; CDR2 reads YSYEKL. The CDR3 spans 15 residues.

The chain uses TRBV9 and TRBJ2-1; possibly TRBD2 for D (6 bases). The CDR3 consists of 16 residues. V was clipped by 0 bases and J by 4 bases, with 14 bases between them. Germline V gene lookup returns CDR1 SGDLS and CDR2 YYNGEE. The CDR3 spells CASSVVPGLAYNEQFF. The CDR3 DNA is TGTGCCAGCAGCGTAGTTCCCGGTCTAGCGTACAATGAGCAGTTCTTC.

A single count supports this clone. This chain joins TRBV27 and TRBJ2-1; 15 positions match TRBD2. V lost 5 bases and J lost 12; bases outside the gene matches: 14. Germline values: CDR1 MNHEY, CDR2 SMNVEV (reference sequence). This CDR3 contains 17 residues. The CDR3 sequence: CASSLSGGLAGGLGQFF. The CDR3 coding sequence is TGTGCCAGCAGTCTCTCGGGCGGACTAGCGGGAGGGCTGGGGCAGTTCTTC.

The chain couples TRBV7-2 to TRBJ1-5, with TRBD1 matching 7 bases. CDR1 and CDR2 (germline): SGHTA, FQGNSA. The CDR3 covers 15 residues. Germline trimming cut 5 bases from V and 0 bases from J; bases unmatched to any gene: 4. CDR3 sequence: CASSPTGHSNQPQHF. The DNA of the CDR3 is TGTGCCAGCAGCCCGACAGGGCATAGCAATCAGCCCCAGCATTTT.

The J gene is TRBJ1-4, the V gene TRBV7-2; 8 bases fit TRBD1. CDR1 is SGHTA and CDR2 is FQGNSA in the germline V gene. The junction had 10 bases not matched to a gene; V was cut back by 3 bases and J by 7 bases. The CDR3 length is 16 residues. CDR3: CASSFAVDRGGEKLFF. The CDR3 nucleotides are TGTGCCAGCAGCTTCGCCGTCGACAGGGGCGGTGAAAAACTGTTTTTT. Full variable domain (remainder filled in from reference TRBV7-2 and TRBJ1-4): GAGVSQSPSNKVTEKGKDVELRCDPISGHTALYWYRQSLGQGLEFLIYFQGNSAPDKSGLPSDRFSAERTGGSVSTLTIQRTQQEDSAVYLCASSFAVDRGGEKLFFGSGTQLSVL.

J is TRBJ1-5 and V is TRBV19; maybe TRBD1 (5 bases). CDR3 length: 15 amino acids. Germline V lookup: CDR1 LNHDA, CDR2 SQIVND (reference sequence). Trimming stripped 1 base from V and 2 bases from J, with 9 bases between. The CDR3 nucleotides read TGTGCCAGTAGTATAGCGGGGGGGGGCAATCAGCCCCAGCATTTT. Residues: CASSIAGGGNQPQHF.

This chain connects TRBV5-1 to TRBJ2-3, with D tentatively TRBD2 (6 bases). The V end lost 2 bases, the J end lost 6 bases, and 16 bases lay between the germline ends. The CDR3 has 15 amino acids. Germline V gene sequence: CDR1 SGHRS, CDR2 YFSETQ. The DNA of the CDR3 is TGCGCCAGCAGCTTCGGGTACGGGAGTGGGGATACGCAGTATTTT. Amino acid sequence: CASSFGYGSGDTQYF.

CDR3 sequence (DNA): TGTGCCAGCAGTTACAATGGCGGGGGTAGCAATGAGCAGTTCTTC. Its translation is CASSYNGGGSNEQFF. This rearrangement joins TRBV6-5 to TRBJ2-1; TRBD2 matches at 7 bases. CDR3 length: 15 amino acids. Looked up from germline, CDR1 is MNHEY and CDR2 is SVGAGI. Unmatched junction bases numbered 7, after V lost 2 bases and J lost 6 bases.

The chain employs TRBV27 and TRBJ2-7; 7 bases are a match to TRBD2. CDR3 length: 14 amino acids. With 3 bases clipped from V and 2 bases from J, the junction kept 4 bases outside the gene matches. The germline V gene has CDR1 MNHEY and CDR2 SMNVEV (reference sequence). The CDR3 protein is CASSFAGAPYEQYF. CDR3 nucleotide sequence: TGTGCCAGCAGTTTCGCGGGAGCCCCCTACGAGCAGTACTTC.

This chain connects TRBV7-9 to TRBJ1-3; possibly TRBD1 for D (5 bases). Trimming left V 3 bases short and J 4 bases short, with 13 bases between. The CDR3 extends over 15 amino acids. Germline V gene data show CDR1 as SEHNR and CDR2 as FQNEAQ (reference sequence). This chain's CDR3 is CASSFFGRVGNTIYF. For the CDR3, the DNA is TGTGCCAGCAGCTTTTTTGGCAGGGTCGGAAACACCATATATTTT.

J is TRBJ2-3 and V is TRBV3-1 (or the pseudogene TRBV3-2); the D gene is possibly TRBD2 (5 bases). Between the trimmed V and J ends, which lost 4 bases and 1 base, there was a span of 12 bases. The germline V gene has CDR1 LGHDT and CDR2 YNNKEL (reference sequence). This CDR3 has 15 residues. CDR3 nucleotides: TGTGCCAGCAGCCCCGGGATACTTCGCACAGATACGCAGTATTTT. Encoded protein: CASSPGILRTDTQYF.

The rearrangement links TRBV5-1 to TRBJ1-2; TRBD1 agrees at 12 bases. Germline V gene data show CDR1 as SGHRS and CDR2 as YFSETQ. Trimming took 2 bases from V and 7 from J; bases not matched to a gene: 6. The CDR3 sequence is 15 residues long. The CDR3 nucleotides read TGCGCCAGCAGCTTCCCGGGACAGGGGGCGGCTGGCTACACCTTC. Translated, it gives CASSFPGQGAAGYTF.

CDR3 coding DNA: TGTGCCAGCAGCCCACAGGTTAGCTCCTACGAGCAGTACTTC. It translates to CASSPQVSSYEQYF. The chain combines TRBV7-6 with TRBJ2-7; perhaps TRBD1 as D (5 bases). V lost 5 bases and J 0 bases, leaving 11 bases between the germline ends. The CDR3 sequence is 14 residues long. In germline, CDR1 is SGHVS, CDR2 FNYEAQ.

The chain uses TRBV10-3 and TRBJ2-7, with TRBD2 identical over 13 bases. Germline V CDR1 and CDR2: ENHRY, SYGVKD. J gave up 5 bases and V 6 bases, and 7 bases lay outside the gene matches. This CDR3 is 15 amino acids long. The CDR3, as DNA: TGTGCCATCAGGGTGACTAGCGGGAGGTTTAACGAGCAGTACTTC. This gives the protein CAIRVTSGRFNEQYF.

The chain recombines TRBV19 with TRBJ1-4, with a tentative D call TRBD1 (5 bases). The V gene's germline CDR1 is LNHDA and CDR2 SQIVND (reference sequence). CDR3 length equals 14 residues. Trimming left V 9 bases short and J 7 bases short, with 18 bases between. This CDR3 is CASGGGSLSEKLFF. In nucleotides, the CDR3 is TGTGCCAGCGGGGGGGGATCGTTGAGTGAAAAACTGTTTTTT.

V usage is TRBV20-1 and J usage is TRBJ2-3, with 8 positions matching TRBD1. The junction had 4 bases not matched to a gene; V was cut back by 3 bases and J by 5 bases. Germline-derived CDR1 and CDR2 are DFQATT and SNEGSKA (reference sequence). The CDR3 runs to 13 residues. The CDR3 loop reads CSASQQGGDTQYF. The CDR3 DNA is TGCAGTGCTAGTCAACAGGGGGGAGATACGCAGTATTTT.